These 13 T cell receptor beta chains were all obtained from the same sample, sequenced in a study of blood T cell repertoires in COVID-19. TCRdb's copy holds only in-frame clones and misses some; the assay was immunoSEQ multiplex PCR. The sample carries 200,000 to 300,000 clones, 75% to 90% recorded once. Sequenced: peripheral blood. These receptors originate from a man younger than 40 with active or convalescent COVID-19.

This clone was detected only once. The chain is built from TRBV5-6 and TRBJ1-5, with a weak D call TRBD1 (5 bases). The germline gives CDR1 SGHDT, CDR2 YYEEEE. The CDR3 length is 14 residues. Trimming left V 3 bases short and J 6 bases short, with 13 bases between. The CDR3 coding sequence is TGTGCCAGCAGCTCTGCAGGGCTGAGTCAGCCCCAGCATTTT. It specifies CASSSAGLSQPQHF.

The genes are TRBV4-2 and TRBJ2-5; TRBD2 matches at 12 bases. The CDR3 is made up of 16 amino acids. The germline V gene encodes CDR1 LGHNA and CDR2 YNFKEQ. The V gene end was trimmed by 3 bases and the J gene end by 5 bases; junction bases not matched to a gene: 7. The CDR3 is CASSQSLAGGGETQYF. DNA of the CDR3: TGTGCCAGCAGCCAGTCACTAGCGGGGGGAGGGGAGACCCAGTACTTC.

The gene calls are TRBV10-1 and TRBJ2-1; TRBD2 agrees at 8 bases. V lost 4 bases and J lost 8; bases outside the gene matches: 7. The germline CDR1 and CDR2 sequences are WNHNN and SYGVQD (reference sequence). The CDR3 is made up of 14 amino acids. CDR3 amino acids: CASSVAGGRDEQFF. In nucleotides, the CDR3 is TGCGCCAGCAGTGTTGCGGGGGGCAGGGATGAGCAGTTCTTC.

The V and J genes are TRBV9 and TRBJ2-3; tentative D call: TRBD2 (5 bases). The CDR3 loop spans 12 amino acids. V was trimmed by 0 bases and J by 6 bases, leaving 5 bases between them. CDR1 and CDR2 (germline): SGDLS, YYNGEE. The DNA of the CDR3 is TGTGCCAGCAGCGTAGAGCGGGATACGCAGTATTTT. Translating gives CASSVERDTQYF.

The J gene is TRBJ2-7, the V gene TRBV7-8, with D maybe TRBD2 (5 bases). This CDR3 contains 16 residues. Germline V gene data show CDR1 as SGHVS and CDR2 as FQNEAQ. Trimming pared 5 bases from V and 3 bases from J, leaving 20 bases between. The CDR3 is CASSPKAPPGDYEQYF. CDR3 bases: TGTGCCAGCAGCCCAAAAGCCCCTCCCGGGGACTACGAGCAGTACTTC.

The V and J genes are TRBV2 and TRBJ1-5; D not certain. This CDR3 is 14 amino acids long. The V and J ends lost 3 bases and 9 bases respectively, with 15 bases between them. Germline CDR1 SNHLY, CDR2 FYNNEI. For the CDR3, the DNA is TGTGCCAGCAGTGATTTGGGCGGGTTTGGGCCCCAGCATTTT. This sequence encodes CASSDLGGFGPQHF.

The V gene is TRBV7-9, the J gene TRBJ2-7, with 8 bases identical to TRBD2. CDR3 size: 14 residues. J was trimmed by 0 bases and V by 5 bases; bases with no gene match: 3. Germline V gives CDR1 SEHNR, CDR2 FQNEAQ (reference sequence). This CDR3 reads CASSPGRGSYEQYF. CDR3 DNA sequence: TGTGCCAGCAGCCCCGGGAGGGGCTCCTACGAGCAGTACTTC.

The chain carries TRBV30 and TRBJ1-4; D remains unclear. The CDR3 runs to 13 residues. The ends were cut back, 2 bases at V and 7 bases at J, with 11 bases in the middle. Germline V CDR1 and CDR2: GTSNPN, SVGIG (reference sequence). CDR3 residues: CAWSSGRTEKLFF. The CDR3 DNA is TGTGCCTGGAGTTCGGGGAGAACTGAAAAACTGTTTTTT. Full variable domain (remainder filled in from reference TRBV30 and TRBJ1-4): SQTIHQWPATLVQPVGSPLSLECTVEGTSNPNLYWYRQAAGRGLQLLFYSVGIGQISSEVPQNLSASRPQDRQFILSSKKLLLSDSGFYLCAWSSGRTEKLFFGSGTQLSVL.

The chain couples TRBV5-1 to TRBJ2-7; a weak D match, TRBD1 (5 bases). Between the trimmed V and J ends, which lost 3 bases and 9 bases, there was a span of 19 bases. The CDR3 consists of 14 residues. Germline loops: CDR1 SGHRS, CDR2 YFSETQ. CDR3 nucleotides: TGCGCCAGCAGCTCTCCGCTATCCCAGGGCGGGCAGTACTTC. As protein: CASSSPLSQGGQYF.

The CDR3 loop is CASGWGGDTQYF. As DNA, the CDR3 is TGTGCCAGCGGGTGGGGAGGGGATACGCAGTATTTT. This rearrangement joins TRBV12-3 or TRBV12-4 to TRBJ2-3, with TRBD2 matching 7 bases. V lost 8 bases to trimming and J lost 6 bases; unmatched junction nucleotides: 5. The CDR3 sequence is 12 residues long.

This clone turned up a few times. The chain carries TRBV29-1 and TRBJ1-2; a weak D match, TRBD1 (6 bases). This CDR3 region has 18 residues. Trimming took off 3 bases at V and 2 bases at J, with 25 bases between the two ends. CDR1 and CDR2 (germline): SQVTM, ANQGSEA. CDR3 DNA sequence: TGCAGCGTTGACCCACATGGGGGCCGGACAGCAGCAAACTATGGCTACACCTTC. Translation gives CSVDPHGGRTAANYGYTF. The entire variable domain, with the rest obtained from reference TRBV29-1 and TRBJ1-2, is as follows: SAVISQKPSRDICQRGTSLTIQCQVDSQVTMMFWYRQQPGQSLTLIATANQGSEATYESGFVIDKFPISRPNLTFSTLTVSNMSPEDSSIYLCSVDPHGGRTAANYGYTFGSGTRLTVV.

This clone was detected a few times. This rearrangement joins TRBV5-6 to TRBJ1-2; no firm D call. The length of the CDR3 is 12 residues. V lost 0 bases, J lost 5 bases, and 5 bases lay in between. Germline V gene sequence: CDR1 SGHDT, CDR2 YYEEEE. Here the CDR3 DNA reads TGTGCCAGCAGCTTGGCCGGGTATGGCTACACCTTC. It yields the protein CASSLAGYGYTF.

V usage is TRBV4-2 and J usage is TRBJ2-1; 9 bases align to TRBD2. The V gene end was trimmed by 4 bases and the J gene end by 6 bases; junction bases not matched to a gene: 7. There are 15 residues in the CDR3. Germline CDR1 and CDR2: LGHNA and YNFKEQ. The CDR3 DNA is TGTGCCAGCAGCCCCATCAGCGGGGGGTCCAATGAGCAGTTCTTC. This sequence encodes CASSPISGGSNEQFF.